The present T cell receptor beta chain was sequenced within a study of shared clonotypes between healthy human individuals (TCRdb year 2020). Regarding the research as a whole: Three men and two women, aged 18 to 49 years, made up the cohort. Blood TCR repertoires of a handful of healthy adults were deeply sequenced to estimate repertoire size and the extent of clonotype sharing between individuals. Between about 0.9 and 10 billion PBMCs per donor were obtained by leukapheresis. For each donor, CD4 naive and CD4 memory were each run on three plates, CD8 naive on two plates, and CD8 memory on one plate. To increase sequencing depth and limit assay-specific biases, different laboratories used diverse techniques to prepare libraries and sequence TCR repertoires. What the research found in general, with its limitations: Only blood was sampled, and tissue TCR repertoires likely differ from those in blood. Rarefaction of sorted-subset datasets indicated incomplete sequencing despite the large sequencing depth. Larger estimated clonotype richness was generally found for naive subsets than for memory subsets. The genetic and exposure-history diversity represented was limited by the small number of donors. Sharing across a few donors was observed for approximately 5% of naive CD4, 3.5% of naive CD8, roughly 2.3% of memory CD4, and roughly 0.43% of memory CD8 clonotypes. Clonotypes shared by all four sorted-subset donors showed higher generation probabilities than non-shared clonotypes. Pairwise subsampling led to the expectation that sequencing depth would affect the degree of clonotype sharing among donors.

Donors were healthy HIV-negative adults with no recently reported acute infections or vaccinations. Every donor was a Caucasian adult living in Nashville, Tennessee, USA. CD4+ T cells were enriched through magnetic negative selection, after which naive cells were positively selected on CD45RA and the remaining negative fraction served as the memory subset. After blood collection by leukapheresis, PBMCs were isolated using Ficoll-Histopaque density gradient centrifugation and then cryopreserved in the vapor phase of liquid nitrogen. Analytical flow cytometry was used to check the purity and quantity of every magnetically sorted T cell population. Genomic DNA was isolated from every sorted fraction and measured by UV absorbance on a Nanodrop 2000c. V ends up 3 bases short and J 5 bases short, with an unmatched junction base count of 9. Per the germline V gene, SGHDT is the CDR1 and YYEEEE is the CDR2. From the cysteine through the phenylalanine, the CDR3 covers 17 amino acids. Here the CDR3 DNA is all that survives: 51 bases in frame from base 1.

Using the deep immunoSEQ assay, multiplex PCR amplified TCR CDR3 regions from genomic DNA. Genomic DNA extracted from each cell subset was distributed evenly over all wells of several immunoSEQ 96-well plates, and each plate served as one replicate. For sorted subsets, each replicate PCR was loaded with about 200 ng genomic DNA, equivalent to 32,000 or so T cell genomes. The purified libraries were quantified using a Qubit 3.0 fluorometer, sized with a Bioanalyzer 2100, and then quantified again using the KAPA Library Quantification kit. Every immunoSEQ 96-well plate was sequenced on a separate single-read 150-cycle Illumina NextSeq 550 flow cell. The paper's processing steps were these. The immunoSEQ output contained only junctional sequences without quality scores, so filtering could not match that applied to full-length reads. Sequences were annotated with PyIR, a Python wrapper for IgBLAST v1.9, and V/J genes and CDR3 were assigned using IMGT germline references. Reads with weak V/J assignments (E-value above 1e-6), missing CDR3, stop codons, out-of-frame junctions, or ambiguous translated residues were removed. A V3J clonotype was defined by an identical inferred V gene, J gene, and CDR3 amino acid sequence. Percentage overlap between repertoires was calculated by dividing the number of shared unique clonotypes by the size of the smaller repertoire. RTK rarefaction, the Chao1 estimator, and Recon v2.1 estimates of unobserved clonotypes were used to assess repertoire richness. For all TCRbeta clonotypes obtained by the gDNA method from a few donors, generation probabilities were computed with OLGA. TCRdb stores this immuneACCESS table with in-frame sequences only. Part of the clones is absent; in the studies checked, under half of the shortfall reflects unresolved V genes, and no reason is known for the rest. For V, J and clone size, that table is used; D and trimming come from the DNA. This sample comprises 2,500,000 or so clones, roughly 93% of them detected only once. Clones ranked in the top ten supply approximately 0.36% of the sample.

Of note for this clone: It lacks a known antigen. Per-nucleotide qualities are absent, and no much larger clonotype sits a single base away.

The chain employs TRBV5-6 and TRBJ2-1; the junction holds 12 bases that match TRBD2. The sequencing sample was made of naive CD4+ T cells from PBMCs. The label giving this sample's cell subset or site can be read as: CD45RA+ positively selected. The sequence was obtained from a man between 18 and 35 years old in good health. Some clones in this sample may be carry-over from other donors' samples. The CDR3 region has the sequence CASSYRTSGVSNNEQFF. The nucleotide sequence is TGTGCCAGCAGCTACCGGACTAGCGGGGTATCAAACAATGAGCAGTTCTTC.